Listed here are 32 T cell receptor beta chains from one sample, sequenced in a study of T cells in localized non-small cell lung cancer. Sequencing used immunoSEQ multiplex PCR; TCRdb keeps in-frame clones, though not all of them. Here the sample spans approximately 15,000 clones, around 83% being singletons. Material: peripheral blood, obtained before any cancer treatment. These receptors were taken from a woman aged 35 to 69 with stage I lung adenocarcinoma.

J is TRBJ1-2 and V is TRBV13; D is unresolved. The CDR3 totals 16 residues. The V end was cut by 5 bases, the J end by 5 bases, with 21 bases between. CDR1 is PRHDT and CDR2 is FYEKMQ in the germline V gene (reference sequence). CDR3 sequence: CASSPHQGRAGYGYTF. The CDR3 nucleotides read TGTGCCAGCAGCCCGCACCAAGGTAGGGCGGGGTATGGCTACACCTTC.

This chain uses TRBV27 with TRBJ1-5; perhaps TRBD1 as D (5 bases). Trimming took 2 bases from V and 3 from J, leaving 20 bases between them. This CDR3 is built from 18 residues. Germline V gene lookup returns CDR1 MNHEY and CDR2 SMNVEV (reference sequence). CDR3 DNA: TGTGCCAGCAGTTTAAGGGGAACGACCTTGGGGGTCAATCAGCCCCAGCATTTT. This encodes CASSLRGTTLGVNQPQHF.

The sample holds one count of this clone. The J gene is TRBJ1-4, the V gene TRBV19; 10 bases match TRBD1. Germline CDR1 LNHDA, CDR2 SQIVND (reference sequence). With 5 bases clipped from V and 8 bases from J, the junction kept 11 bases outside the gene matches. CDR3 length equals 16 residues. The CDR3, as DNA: TGTGCCAGTAGTGCGGGGATGACAGGGGGCCTAGAAAAACTGTTTTTT. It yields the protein CASSAGMTGGLEKLFF.

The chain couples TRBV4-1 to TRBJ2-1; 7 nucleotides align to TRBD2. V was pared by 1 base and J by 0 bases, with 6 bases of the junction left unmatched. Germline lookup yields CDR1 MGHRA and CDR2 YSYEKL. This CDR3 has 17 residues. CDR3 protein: CASSQVLAVSSYNEQFF. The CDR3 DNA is TGCGCCAGCAGCCAAGTCCTAGCGGTTAGCTCCTACAATGAGCAGTTCTTC.

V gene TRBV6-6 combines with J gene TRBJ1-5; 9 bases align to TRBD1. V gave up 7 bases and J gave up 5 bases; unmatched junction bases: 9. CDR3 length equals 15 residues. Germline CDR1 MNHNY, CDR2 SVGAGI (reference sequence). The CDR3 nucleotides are TGTGCCAGCAACGAGGGACAGGGCTACTATCAGCCCCAGCATTTT. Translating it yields CASNEGQGYYQPQHF.

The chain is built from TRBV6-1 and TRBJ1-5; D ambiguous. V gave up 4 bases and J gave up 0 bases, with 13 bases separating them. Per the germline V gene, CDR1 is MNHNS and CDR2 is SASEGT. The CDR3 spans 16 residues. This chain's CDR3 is CASSGKGSYSNQPQHF. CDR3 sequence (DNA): TGTGCCAGCAGTGGGAAAGGTAGTTATAGCAATCAGCCCCAGCATTTT.

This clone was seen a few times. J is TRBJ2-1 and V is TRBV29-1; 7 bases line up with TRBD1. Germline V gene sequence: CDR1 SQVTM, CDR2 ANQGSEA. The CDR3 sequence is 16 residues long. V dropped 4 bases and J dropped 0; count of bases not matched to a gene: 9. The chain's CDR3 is CSVVGVQGSSYNEQFF. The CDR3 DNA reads TGCAGCGTTGTCGGAGTACAGGGGAGCTCCTACAATGAGCAGTTCTTC.

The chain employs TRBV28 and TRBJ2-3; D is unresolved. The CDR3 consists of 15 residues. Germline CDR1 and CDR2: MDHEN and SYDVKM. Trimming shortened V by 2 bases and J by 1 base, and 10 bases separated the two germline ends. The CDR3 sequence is CASSLAEWGTDTQYF. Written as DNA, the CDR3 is TGTGCCAGCAGTTTAGCAGAATGGGGCACAGATACGCAGTATTTT. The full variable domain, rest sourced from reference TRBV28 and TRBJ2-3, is DVKVTQSSRYLVKRTGEKVFLECVQDMDHENMFWYRQDPGLGLRLIYFSYDVKMKEKGDIPEGYSVSREKKERFSLILESASTNQTSMYLCASSLAEWGTDTQYFGPGTRLTVL.

CDR3 in amino acids: CASSTRHVNSPLHF. CDR3 nucleotides: TGTGCCAGCAGTACCCGGCACGTTAATTCACCCCTCCACTTT. This rearrangement joins TRBV6-5 to TRBJ1-6; no clear D gene. V lost 5 bases and J lost 6, with 11 bases in between. CDR1 and CDR2 (germline): MNHEY, SVGAGI. CDR3 length: 14 amino acids.

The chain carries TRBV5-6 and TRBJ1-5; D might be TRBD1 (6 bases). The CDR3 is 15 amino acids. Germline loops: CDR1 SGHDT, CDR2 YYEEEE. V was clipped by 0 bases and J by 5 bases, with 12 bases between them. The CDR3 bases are TGTGCCAGCAGCTTGGCGGGGGGCGCCCATCAGCCCCAGCATTTT. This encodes CASSLAGGAHQPQHF. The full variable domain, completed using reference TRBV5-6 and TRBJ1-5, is DAGVTQSPTHLIKTRGQQVTLRCSPKSGHDTVSWYQQALGQGPQFIFQYYEEEERQRGNFPDRFSGHQFPNYSSELNVNALLLGDSALYLCASSLAGGAHQPQHFGDGTRLSIL.

CDR3 protein: CASSQPMRGGRPQHF. As DNA, the CDR3 is TGCGCCAGCAGCCAACCTATGAGGGGCGGGCGGCCCCAGCATTTT. The chain links TRBV4-1 to TRBJ1-5; the D gene is possibly TRBD1 (5 bases). CDR3 size: 15 residues. The V gene lost 2 bases and the J gene lost 9 bases, with 17 bases spanning the gap. The germline V gene encodes CDR1 MGHRA and CDR2 YSYEKL.

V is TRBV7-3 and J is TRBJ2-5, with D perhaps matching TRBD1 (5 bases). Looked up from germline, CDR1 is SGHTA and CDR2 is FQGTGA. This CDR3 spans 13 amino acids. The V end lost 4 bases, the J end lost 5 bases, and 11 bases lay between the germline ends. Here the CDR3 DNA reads TGTGCCAGCAGCTACGGACACGGCGAGACCCAGTACTTC. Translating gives CASSYGHGETQYF.

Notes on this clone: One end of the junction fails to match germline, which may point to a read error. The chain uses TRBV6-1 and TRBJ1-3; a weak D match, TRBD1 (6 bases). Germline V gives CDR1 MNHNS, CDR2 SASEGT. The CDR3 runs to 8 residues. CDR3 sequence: CASREGGF. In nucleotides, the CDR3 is TGTGCCAGCAGGGAAGGGGGGTTT.

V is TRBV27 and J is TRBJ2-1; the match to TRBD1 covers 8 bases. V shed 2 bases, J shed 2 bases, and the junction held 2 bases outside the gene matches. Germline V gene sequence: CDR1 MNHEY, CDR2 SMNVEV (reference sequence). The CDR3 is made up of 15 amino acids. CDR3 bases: TGTGCCAGCAGTTTACAGGGGGCTACCTACAATGAGCAGTTCTTC. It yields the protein CASSLQGATYNEQFF.

The CDR3 bases are TGTGCCAGCAGCTCGACGAGCAGGGAGGGCCGGGATGAAGCTTTCTTT. Amino acid sequence: CASSSTSREGRDEAFF. The V gene is TRBV5-6, the J gene TRBJ1-1, with D perhaps matching TRBD1 (5 bases). The CDR3 is 16 amino acids. Per the germline V gene, CDR1 is SGHDT and CDR2 is YYEEEE. V lost 3 bases, J lost 7 bases, and 22 bases lay in between.

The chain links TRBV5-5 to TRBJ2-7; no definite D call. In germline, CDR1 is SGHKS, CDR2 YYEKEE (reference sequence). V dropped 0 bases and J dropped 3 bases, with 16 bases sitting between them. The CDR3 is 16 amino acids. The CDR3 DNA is TGTGCCAGCAGCTTGGACGCGGCCGTACCCTTCTACGAGCAGTACTTC. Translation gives CASSLDAAVPFYEQYF.

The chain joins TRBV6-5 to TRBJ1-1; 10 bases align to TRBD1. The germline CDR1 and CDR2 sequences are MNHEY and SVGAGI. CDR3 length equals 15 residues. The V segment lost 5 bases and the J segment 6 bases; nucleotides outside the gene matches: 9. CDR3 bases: TGTGCCAGCAGTACACTGACAGGGGGCTGGGCTGAAGCTTTCTTT. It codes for CASSTLTGGWAEAFF.

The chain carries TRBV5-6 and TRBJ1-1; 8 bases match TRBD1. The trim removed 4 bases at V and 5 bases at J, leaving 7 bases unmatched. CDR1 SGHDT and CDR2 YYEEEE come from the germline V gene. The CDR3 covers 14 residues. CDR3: CASSGRGLGTEAFF. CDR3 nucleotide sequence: TGTGCCAGCAGCGGCAGGGGGCTAGGAACTGAAGCTTTCTTT.

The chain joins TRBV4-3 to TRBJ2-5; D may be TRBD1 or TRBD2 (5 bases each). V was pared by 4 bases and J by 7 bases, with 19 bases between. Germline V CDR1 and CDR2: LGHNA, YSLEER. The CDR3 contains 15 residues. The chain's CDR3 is CASSPLPGSGVTQYF. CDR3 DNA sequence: TGCGCCAGCAGCCCCCTGCCAGGGAGCGGAGTGACCCAGTACTTC.

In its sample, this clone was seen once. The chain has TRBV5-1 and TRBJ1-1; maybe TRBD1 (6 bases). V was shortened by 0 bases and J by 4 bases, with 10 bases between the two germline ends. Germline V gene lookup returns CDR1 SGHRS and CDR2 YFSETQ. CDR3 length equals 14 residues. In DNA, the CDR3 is TGCGCCAGCAGCTTGGGGGGGCCGGCCACTGAAGCTTTCTTT. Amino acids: CASSLGGPATEAFF. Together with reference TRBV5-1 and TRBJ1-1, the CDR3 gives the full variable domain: KAGVTQTPRYLIKTRGQQVTLSCSPISGHRSVSWYQQTPGQGLQFLFEYFSETQRNKGNFPGRFSGRQFSNSRSEMNVSTLELGDSALYLCASSLGGPATEAFFGQGTRLTVV.

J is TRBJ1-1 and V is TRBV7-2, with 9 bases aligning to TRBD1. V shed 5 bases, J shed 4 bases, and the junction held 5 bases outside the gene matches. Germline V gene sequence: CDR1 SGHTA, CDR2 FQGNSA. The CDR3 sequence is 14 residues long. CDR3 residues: CASSGQTGGTEAFF. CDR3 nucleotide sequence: TGTGCCAGCAGCGGCCAGACAGGGGGCACTGAAGCTTTCTTT. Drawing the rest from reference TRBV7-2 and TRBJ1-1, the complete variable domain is GAGVSQSPSNKVTEKGKDVELRCDPISGHTALYWYRQSLGQGLEFLIYFQGNSAPDKSGLPSDRFSAERTGGSVSTLTIQRTQQEDSAVYLCASSGQTGGTEAFFGQGTRLTVV.

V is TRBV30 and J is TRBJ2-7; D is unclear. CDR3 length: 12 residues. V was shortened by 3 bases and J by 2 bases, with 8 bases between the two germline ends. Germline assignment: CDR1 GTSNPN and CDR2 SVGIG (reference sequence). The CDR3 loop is CAWRLGTYEQYF. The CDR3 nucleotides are TGTGCCTGGAGGTTAGGGACCTACGAGCAGTACTTC.

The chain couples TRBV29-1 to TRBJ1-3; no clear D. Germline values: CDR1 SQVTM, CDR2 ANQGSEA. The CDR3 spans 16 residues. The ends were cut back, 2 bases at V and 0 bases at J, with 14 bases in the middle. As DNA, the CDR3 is TGCAGCGTTGAACCATTCGGGGAGAGCTCTGGAAACACCATATATTTT. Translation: CSVEPFGESSGNTIYF.

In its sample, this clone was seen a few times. Here the CDR3 reads CASTGLAGEYYNEQFF. CDR3 DNA sequence: TGTGCCAGCACGGGACTAGCGGGGGAGTACTACAATGAGCAGTTCTTC. This chain joins TRBV7-2 and TRBJ2-1, with 14 bases matching TRBD2. The CDR3 spans 16 residues. The V and J ends lost 7 bases and 3 bases, in that order; junction bases with no gene match: 5. Germline values: CDR1 SGHTA, CDR2 FQGNSA.

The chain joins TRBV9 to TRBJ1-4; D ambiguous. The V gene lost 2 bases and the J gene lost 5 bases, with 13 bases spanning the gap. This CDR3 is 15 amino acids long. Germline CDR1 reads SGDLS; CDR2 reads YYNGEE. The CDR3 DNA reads TGTGCCAGCAGCGTCGGGTCCCTACAAAATGAAAAACTGTTTTTT. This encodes CASSVGSLQNEKLFF.

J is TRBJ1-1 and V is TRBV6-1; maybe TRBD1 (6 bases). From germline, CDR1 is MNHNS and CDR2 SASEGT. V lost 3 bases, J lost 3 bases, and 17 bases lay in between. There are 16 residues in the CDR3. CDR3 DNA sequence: TGTGCCAGCAGTGACCCGGGGGGGCTACTAGACACTGAAGCTTTCTTT. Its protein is CASSDPGGLLDTEAFF.

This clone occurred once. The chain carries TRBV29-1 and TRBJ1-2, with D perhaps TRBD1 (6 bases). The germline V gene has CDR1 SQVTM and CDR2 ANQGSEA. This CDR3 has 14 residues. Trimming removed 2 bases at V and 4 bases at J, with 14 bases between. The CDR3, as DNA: TGCAGCGTTGAAAGGGGGGCAGCTAGCTATGGCTACACCTTC. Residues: CSVERGAASYGYTF.

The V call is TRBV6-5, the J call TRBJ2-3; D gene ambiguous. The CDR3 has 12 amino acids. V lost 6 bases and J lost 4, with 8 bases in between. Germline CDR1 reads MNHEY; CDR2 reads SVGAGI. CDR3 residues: CASSDPPDTQYF. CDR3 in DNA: TGTGCCAGCAGCGACCCTCCAGATACGCAGTATTTT.

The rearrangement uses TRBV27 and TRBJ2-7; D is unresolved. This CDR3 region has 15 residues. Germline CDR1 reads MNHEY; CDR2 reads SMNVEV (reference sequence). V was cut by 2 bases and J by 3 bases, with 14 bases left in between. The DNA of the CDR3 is TGTGCCAGCAGTTTAAAATCAGGCATGCGCTACGAGCAGTACTTC. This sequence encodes CASSLKSGMRYEQYF.

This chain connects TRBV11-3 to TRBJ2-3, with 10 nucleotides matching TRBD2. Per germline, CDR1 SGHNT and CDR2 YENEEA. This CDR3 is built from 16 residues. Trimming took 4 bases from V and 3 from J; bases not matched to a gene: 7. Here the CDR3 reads CASSSAGGPKTDTQYF. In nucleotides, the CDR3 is TGTGCCAGCAGCTCAGCGGGGGGGCCAAAAACAGATACGCAGTATTTT.

The CDR3 loop reads CATSRVPEIYGYTF. CDR3 DNA sequence: TGTGCCACCAGCAGAGTCCCGGAGATCTATGGCTACACCTTC. The gene calls are TRBV15 and TRBJ1-2; D call uncertain. The CDR3 has 14 amino acids. The V end was cut by 1 base, the J end by 4 bases, with 10 bases between. Germline V CDR1 and CDR2: LNHNV, YYDKDF (reference sequence).

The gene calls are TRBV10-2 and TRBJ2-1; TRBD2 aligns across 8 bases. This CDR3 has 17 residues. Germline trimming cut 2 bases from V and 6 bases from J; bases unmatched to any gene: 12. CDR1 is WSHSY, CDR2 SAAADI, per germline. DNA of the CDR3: TGCGCCAGCAGTGAGCCATCCCGGGTAGCGGGGAGCAATGAGCAGTTCTTC. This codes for CASSEPSRVAGSNEQFF.